This T cell receptor beta chain derives from a study of cytomegalovirus exposure and HLA in healthy donors. Whole-study context: A subsequent analysis stated that the 120 or so validation repertoires were run on the same platform as the approximately 710 first-cohort repertoires.

CDR1 and CDR2 from the germline V gene are SGHNT and YYREEE (reference sequence). V shed 0 bases, J shed 7 bases, and the junction held 6 bases outside the gene matches. The CDR3 has 15 residues. While the first cohort had around 700 subjects, the donors belonged to the separate validation cohort of over a hundred subjects. The table lists this clone with a few counts. The antigen is not known. Generated by immunoSEQ multiplex PCR, the TCRdb table keeps only in-frame clones and is missing some. The sample yields approximately 150,000 clones, about 89% seen once. The study, taken as a whole, reports: Reports credit the classifier with highly specific, highly sensitive diagnosis of cytomegalovirus status. Whilst most TCR sequences proved rare, a subset of public TCRs occurred across many donors.

The rearrangement joins TRBV5-4 to TRBJ2-5, with 10 positions matching TRBD2. The receptor comes from a woman younger than 30 in good health and CMV-seropositive. Specimen: PBMCs. CDR3 sequence (DNA): TGTGCCAGCAGCTTGGAAGCGGGAGGGTTAGGGACCCAGTACTTC. Translating gives CASSLEAGGLGTQYF. Variable domain in full (rest from reference TRBV5-4 and TRBJ2-5): ETGVTQSPTHLIKTRGQQVTLRCSSQSGHNTVSWYQQALGQGPQFIFQYYREEENGRGNFPPRFSGLQFPNYSSELNVNALELDDSALYLCASSLEAGGLGTQYFGPGTRLLVL.